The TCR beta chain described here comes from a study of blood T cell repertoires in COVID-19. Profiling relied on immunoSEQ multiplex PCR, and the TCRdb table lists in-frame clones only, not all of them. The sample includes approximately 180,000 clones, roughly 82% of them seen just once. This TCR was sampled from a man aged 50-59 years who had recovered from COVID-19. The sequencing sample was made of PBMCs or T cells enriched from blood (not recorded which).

CDR3 region: CSASSVLAGTGAQYF. The CDR3 nucleotides are TGCAGTGCTAGTTCGGTCCTAGCGGGGACCGGGGCGCAGTATTTT. The J gene is TRBJ2-3, the V gene TRBV20-1; 9 nucleotides align to TRBD2. Unmatched junction bases numbered 14, after V lost 3 bases and J lost 10 bases. The germline gives CDR1 DFQATT, CDR2 SNEGSKA (reference sequence). This CDR3 is built from 15 residues.